The next 30 T cell receptor beta chains were all read from a single sample in a study of T cell repertoires in cytomegalovirus infection. TCRdb used MiXCR to reprocess the reads, holding one entry per CDR3 protein. This table holds about 100,000 distinct CDR3 sequences, more than 20% found once. Input material: CD8+ T cells from PBMCs. The receptor source for this set is a human donor in good health (CMV status not recorded). Some clones in this sample may be carry-over from other donors' samples.

This rearrangement joins TRBV29-1 to TRBJ2-1; 7 nucleotides line up with TRBD1. J gave up 4 bases and V 1 base, and 10 bases lay outside the gene matches. Germline CDR1 SQVTM, CDR2 ANQGSEA. This CDR3 is 16 amino acids long. CDR3: CSVEGAPGTAYNEQFF. CDR3 in DNA: TGCAGCGTTGAAGGAGCACCCGGGACAGCATACAATGAGCAGTTCTTC.

There are a few counts of this clonotype. This chain connects TRBV5-1 to TRBJ1-1, with D possibly matching TRBD1 (5 bases). This CDR3 spans 16 amino acids. In germline, CDR1 is SGHRS, CDR2 YFSETQ. Trimming removed 1 base at V and 1 base at J, with 14 bases between. The CDR3 DNA reads TGCGCCAGCAGCTTGAGTGGCGGAGGGGAGAACACTGAAGCTTTCTTT. Its translation is CASSLSGGGENTEAFF.

The V and J genes are TRBV28 and TRBJ2-7, with D perhaps TRBD1 (5 bases). CDR3 length equals 14 residues. The germline V gene has CDR1 MDHEN and CDR2 SYDVKM. Trimming pared 2 bases from V and 5 bases from J, leaving 13 bases between. CDR3 region: CASSLGSRVDEQYF. The DNA for the CDR3 is TGTGCCAGCAGTTTAGGTTCCAGGGTCGACGAGCAGTACTTC.

This clonotype has at least ten counts. The chain has TRBV7-9 and TRBJ2-1; D remains unclear. Germline V gene data show CDR1 as SEHNR and CDR2 as FQNEAQ (reference sequence). Trimming pared 0 bases from V and 7 bases from J, leaving 7 bases between. The CDR3 covers 13 residues. CDR3 DNA sequence: TGTGCCAGCAGCTTAGCGGCTACTAATGAGCAGTTCTTC. Amino acids: CASSLAATNEQFF.

This rearrangement joins TRBV4-1 to TRBJ2-5; maybe TRBD1 (7 bases). Between the trimmed V and J ends, which lost 4 bases and 4 bases, there was a span of 22 bases. The CDR3 is 17 amino acids. Germline values: CDR1 MGHRA, CDR2 YSYEKL. CDR3 sequence (DNA): TGCGCCAGCAGCCCGTGGTTTTCGGAGGGGGCAGGAGAGACCCAGTACTTC. Translating it yields CASSPWFSEGAGETQYF.

DNA of the CDR3: TGTGCCACCTCCGGGACAGGCGAGTACGAGCAGTACTTC. Translated: CATSGTGEYEQYF. The V call is TRBV28, the J call TRBJ2-7, with TRBD1 matching 8 bases. The ends lost 10 bases at V and 4 bases at J; junction bases unmatched: 9. The CDR3 extends over 13 amino acids. CDR1 MDHEN and CDR2 SYDVKM come from the germline V gene.

The rearrangement links TRBV7-3 to TRBJ2-1; D is unclear. This CDR3 is built from 13 residues. Germline assignment: CDR1 SGHTA and CDR2 FQGTGA. Deletions cut 5 bases from V and 6 bases from J, with 11 bases between. DNA of the CDR3: TGTGCCAGCAGCCTCGCGGACGGCAATGAGCAGTTCTTC. Amino acid sequence: CASSLADGNEQFF.

This chain links TRBV6-5 with TRBJ1-2, with D tentatively TRBD1 (5 bases). The CDR3 is made up of 14 amino acids. Germline CDR1 MNHEY, CDR2 SVGAGI. V dropped 2 bases and J dropped 4 bases, with 11 bases sitting between them. The CDR3 sequence: CASSYRGVTYGYTF. Written as DNA, the CDR3 is TGTGCCAGCAGTTACAGAGGGGTCACCTATGGCTACACCTTC.

Ten or more counts support this clonotype. The CDR3 sequence is CASSSPDRVTMNTEAFF. The DNA of the CDR3 is TGTGCCAGCAGTTCTCCAGACAGGGTAACTATGAACACTGAAGCTTTCTTT. This rearrangement joins TRBV7-8 to TRBJ1-1; TRBD1 matches 7 bases. With V trimmed by 6 bases and J by 0 bases, 13 bases remained unmatched. From germline, CDR1 is SGHVS and CDR2 FQNEAQ. The CDR3 sequence is 17 residues long.

This clonotype was counted between two and nine times. The chain has TRBV6-2 or TRBV6-3 and TRBJ2-3; 7 bases are a match to TRBD1. There are 16 residues in the CDR3. In germline, CDR1 is MNHEY, CDR2 SVGEGT. V was pared by 8 bases and J by 2 bases, with 13 bases of the junction left unmatched. CDR3 nucleotides: TGTGCCAGCCAAGGACAGGTTACTTTGAACACAGATACGCAGTATTTT. Its translation: CASQGQVTLNTDTQYF.

The chain combines TRBV2 with TRBJ1-3; D not certain. Germline V gene data show CDR1 as SNHLY and CDR2 as FYNNEI. The CDR3 contains 16 residues. Trimming cost V 5 bases and J 1 base, with 15 bases left between them. In DNA form, the CDR3 reads TGTGCCAGCAGTTCACTAGAAGAGAGATCTGGAAACACCATATATTTT. It yields the protein CASSSLEERSGNTIYF.

This chain connects TRBV6-6 to TRBJ1-2, with 8 bases matching TRBD1. Germline assignment: CDR1 MNHNY and CDR2 SVGAGI (reference sequence). The CDR3 extends over 15 amino acids. J lost 8 bases, V lost 5 bases, and 13 bases had no gene match. CDR3 region: CASSGLDRVLYGYTF. CDR3 in DNA: TGTGCCAGCAGTGGGCTGGACAGGGTGCTCTACGGCTACACCTTC.

V usage is TRBV27 and J usage is TRBJ2-3, with 7 bases aligning to TRBD1. J lost 2 bases, V lost 6 bases, and 17 bases had no gene match. Germline CDR1 MNHEY, CDR2 SMNVEV (reference sequence). This CDR3 spans 18 amino acids. The CDR3 region has the DNA TGTGCCAGCAGAAATGGACCGAGGGGGCGCGAAGCCACAGATACGCAGTATTTT. Translating gives CASRNGPRGREATDTQYF.

This clonotype has ten or more counts. The chain is built from TRBV7-2 and TRBJ2-2, with no clear D. From germline, CDR1 is SGHTA and CDR2 FQGNSA. V was cut by 5 bases and J by 5 bases, with 6 bases left in between. The CDR3 consists of 12 residues. The CDR3 is CASSIRTGELFF. In DNA form, the CDR3 reads TGTGCCAGCAGCATCAGGACCGGGGAGCTGTTTTTT.

The chain uses TRBV29-1 and TRBJ1-2; D call uncertain. Trimming pared 8 bases from V and 4 bases from J, leaving 17 bases between. Per the germline V gene, CDR1 is SQVTM and CDR2 is ANQGSEA. CDR3 length equals 13 residues. CDR3 amino acids: CSFEERDPYGYTF. CDR3 bases: TGCAGCTTCGAGGAACGCGACCCCTATGGCTACACCTTC.

This clonotype was seen many times. V usage is TRBV7-2 and J usage is TRBJ1-3; 7 bases agree with TRBD1. J was trimmed by 5 bases and V by 5 bases; bases with no gene match: 18. The length of the CDR3 is 18 residues. Germline V gene lookup returns CDR1 SGHTA and CDR2 FQGNSA. CDR3 DNA sequence: TGTGCCAGCAGCCCCCGGGACAGCCTGAAACCAATGAGAAACACCATATATTTT. Amino acid sequence: CASSPRDSLKPMRNTIYF.

The gene calls are TRBV2 and TRBJ2-7; D not resolved. Germline-derived CDR1 and CDR2 are SNHLY and FYNNEI. The ends were cut back, 7 bases at V and 4 bases at J, with 11 bases in the middle. The CDR3 runs to 12 residues. CDR3 protein: CASMSISYEQYF. CDR3 in DNA: TGTGCCAGCATGTCGATCTCATACGAGCAGTACTTC.

This clonotype has a count of ten or more. The V gene is TRBV28, the J gene TRBJ1-2, with no clear D. The ends were cut back, 6 bases at V and 4 bases at J, with 15 bases in the middle. The CDR3 is 14 residues long. Germline V gene lookup returns CDR1 MDHEN and CDR2 SYDVKM. CDR3 bases: TGTGCCAGCAGCCTCTCGACGGATTTCTATGGCTACACCTTC. Translated: CASSLSTDFYGYTF.

This clonotype showed up just a few times. The V call is TRBV4-1, the J call TRBJ2-1; 9 nucleotides match TRBD2. Losses at the gene ends were 1 base for V and 7 bases for J; bases not matched to a gene: 8. The CDR3 contains 16 residues. Germline V gene sequence: CDR1 MGHRA, CDR2 YSYEKL. The CDR3 spells CASSQVLSGSINEQFF. CDR3 nucleotides: TGCGCCAGCAGCCAAGTTCTTAGCGGGAGTATAAATGAGCAGTTCTTC.

The rearrangement links TRBV24-1 to TRBJ1-5; 12 bases align to TRBD1. Trimming removed 2 bases from V and 7 bases from J; junction bases left unmatched: 5. Germline CDR1 is KGHDR and CDR2 is SFDVKD. The CDR3 has 16 amino acids. DNA of the CDR3: TGTGCCACCAGTGATTCAGGGACAGGGGGCCGACAGCCCCAGCATTTT. Residues: CATSDSGTGGRQPQHF.

The V gene is TRBV5-6, the J gene TRBJ2-1; 10 bases are a match to TRBD2. Trimming cost V 2 bases and J 11 bases; bases outside gene matches: 7. Germline V gene data show CDR1 as SGHDT and CDR2 as YYEEEE. CDR3 size: 14 residues. The CDR3 reads CASSFTLAGDKQFF. CDR3 DNA: TGTGCCAGCAGCTTTACCCTAGCGGGAGATAAGCAGTTCTTC.

There are a few counts of this clonotype. The chain links TRBV30 to TRBJ1-2; D is ambiguous. The CDR3 runs 13 residues. The V and J ends lost 0 bases and 2 bases respectively, with 7 bases between them. CDR1 GTSNPN and CDR2 SVGIG come from the germline V gene (reference sequence). CDR3 residues: CAWSVTRNYGYTF. In nucleotides, the CDR3 is TGTGCCTGGAGTGTAACCAGGAACTATGGCTACACCTTC.

The V call is TRBV6-6, the J call TRBJ2-3, with a tentative D call TRBD1 (9 bases). Germline loops: CDR1 MNHNY, CDR2 SVGAGI (reference sequence). Trimming shortened V by 6 bases and J by 4 bases, and 26 bases separated the two germline ends. The length of the CDR3 is 18 residues. The CDR3 region is CASRRQGGDGRGADTQYF. The CDR3 coding sequence is TGTGCCAGCAGAAGACAGGGGGGGGACGGGAGGGGTGCAGATACGCAGTATTTT.

The chain joins TRBV11-2 to TRBJ1-4; TRBD1 might be the D (5 bases). V was cut by 5 bases and J by 7 bases, with 14 bases left in between. This CDR3 spans 14 amino acids. In germline, CDR1 is SGHAT, CDR2 FQNNGV. DNA of the CDR3: TGTGCCAGCAGCCTCAGGGTCAGCCCTGAAAAACTGTTTTTT. Translating it yields CASSLRVSPEKLFF.

This clonotype showed up just a few times. The chain employs TRBV29-1 and TRBJ2-2; 10 nucleotides align to TRBD1. The CDR3 is 15 amino acids. The germline CDR1 and CDR2 sequences are SQVTM and ANQGSEA. V trimming: 3 bases; J trimming: 4 bases; junction bases outside the gene matches: 5. The CDR3 protein is CSVEEGTGATGELFF. The CDR3 bases are TGCAGCGTTGAGGAGGGGACAGGGGCCACCGGGGAGCTGTTTTTT.

The CDR3 bases are TGTGCCAGCAGCGCGGGACGGCACACTGAAGCTTTCTTT. Its protein is CASSAGRHTEAFF. The genes are TRBV9 and TRBJ1-1; possible D gene TRBD1, 5 bases. Germline V gene data show CDR1 as SGDLS and CDR2 as YYNGEE. V was pared by 3 bases and J by 3 bases, with 9 bases between. This CDR3 spans 13 amino acids.

This clonotype was recorded a few times. V usage is TRBV28 and J usage is TRBJ2-1, with TRBD2 matching 13 bases. The CDR3 is 18 amino acids. The junction had 10 bases not matched to a gene; V was cut back by 4 bases and J by 4 bases. CDR1 and CDR2 (germline): MDHEN, SYDVKM. The CDR3 is CASSSPRTSGGQYNEQFF. CDR3 DNA: TGTGCCAGCAGTTCCCCCCGGACTAGCGGGGGACAATACAATGAGCAGTTCTTC.

The chain uses TRBV28 and TRBJ2-7; TRBD2 aligns across 7 bases. J gave up 3 bases and V 7 bases, and 9 bases lay outside the gene matches. CDR3 length equals 14 residues. Per germline, CDR1 MDHEN and CDR2 SYDVKM. The CDR3 nucleotides are TGTGCCAGCAACCGCCAGCGGGACTTCTACGAGCAGTACTTC. The encoded protein is CASNRQRDFYEQYF.

This clonotype was seen at least ten times. The rearrangement links TRBV7-2 to TRBJ2-7; 10 positions agree with TRBD2. Germline loops: CDR1 SGHTA, CDR2 FQGNSA. The junction had 6 bases not matched to a gene; V was cut back by 5 bases and J by 2 bases. The CDR3 extends over 15 amino acids. The CDR3, as DNA: TGTGCCAGCAGCATACTAGCGGGAAATGCCTACGAGCAGTACTTC. This gives the protein CASSILAGNAYEQYF.

This clonotype showed up just a few times. V usage is TRBV6-6 and J usage is TRBJ2-1, with D hard to call. The V gene lost 0 bases and the J gene lost 8 bases, with 11 bases spanning the gap. From germline, CDR1 is MNHNY and CDR2 SVGAGI (reference sequence). The CDR3 loop spans 14 amino acids. In nucleotides, the CDR3 is TGTGCCAGCAGTTACTCCGAGCAGAACTATGAGCAGTTCTTC. It codes for CASSYSEQNYEQFF.